A single sample gave rise to the 15 T cell receptor beta chains below, sequenced in a study of T cell responses to AZD1222 COVID-19 vaccine. The protocol was immunoSEQ multiplex PCR, while the TCRdb copy is restricted to in-frame clones and leaves out a portion. Here the sample spans about 140,000 clones, about 89% being singletons. Sequenced material: peripheral blood, taken 28 days after the second dose of the MenACWY control vaccine. The receptors here all came from an adult who received the MenACWY meningococcal vaccine as a control.

CDR3 DNA: TGTGCCAGCAGCAAAGGAGGAGGGGACAGGGGCAGAACTTCTAATTCACCCCTCCACTTT. It encodes CASSKGGGDRGRTSNSPLHF. The chain is built from TRBV21-1 and TRBJ1-6; the D call in the table, TRBD1, was not verified against the DNA. TRBV21-1 is annotated as a pseudogene. The CDR3 has 20 residues.

This clone was recorded a few times. DNA of the CDR3: TGTGCCAGCAGCTTATGGGGCGGCCAAGAGACCCAGTACTTC. Translated, it gives CASSLWGGQETQYF. This chain uses TRBV7-8 with TRBJ2-5; possible D gene TRBD1, 5 bases. Germline V gives CDR1 SGHVS, CDR2 FQNEAQ. Trimming cost V 2 bases and J 1 base, with 8 bases left between them. The CDR3 is 14 amino acids. Full variable domain (missing parts from reference TRBV7-8 and TRBJ2-5): GAGVSQSPRYKVAKRGQDVALRCDPISGHVSLFWYQQALGQGPEFLTYFQNEAQLDKSGLPSDRFFAERPEGSVSTLKIQRTQQEDSAVYLCASSLWGGQETQYFGPGTRLLVL.

This chain links TRBV6-2 or TRBV6-3 with TRBJ1-2; possible D gene TRBD1, 5 bases. The CDR3 contains 12 residues. The germline CDR1 and CDR2 sequences are MNHEY and SVGEGT. Trimming took 5 bases from V and 12 from J, leaving 16 bases between them. The CDR3 sequence is CASSTRDRADTF. CDR3 DNA: TGTGCCAGCAGTACCCGGGACCGGGCGGACACCTTC.

The genes are TRBV19 and TRBJ2-1, with D perhaps given as TRBD1 or TRBD2 (5 bases each). Germline loops: CDR1 LNHDA, CDR2 SQIVND (reference sequence). The V and J ends lost 4 bases and 1 base respectively, with 5 bases between them. The CDR3 totals 13 residues. The chain's CDR3 is CASSRGSYNEQFF. CDR3 in DNA: TGTGCCAGTAGTAGGGGGTCCTACAATGAGCAGTTCTTC.

The chain couples TRBV5-1 to TRBJ2-5; D is undetermined. The CDR3 has 14 amino acids. Trimming took off 0 bases at V and 3 bases at J, with 9 bases between the two ends. Germline V lookup: CDR1 SGHRS, CDR2 YFSETQ. The CDR3 nucleotides read TGCGCCAGCAGCTTGGTAAAGGCCGAAGAGACCCAGTACTTC. Translation gives CASSLVKAEETQYF.

V is TRBV19 and J is TRBJ2-7; TRBD1 matches 8 bases. The germline V gene encodes CDR1 LNHDA and CDR2 SQIVND (reference sequence). The CDR3 contains 14 residues. J lost 6 bases, V lost 4 bases, and 8 bases had no gene match. The CDR3 DNA sequence: TGTGCCAGTAGTACAGGGGGCATGGTCGGCGAGCAGTACTTC. Translation gives CASSTGGMVGEQYF.

The rearrangement uses TRBV30 and TRBJ2-1; D call uncertain. The CDR3 is 11 residues long. Trimming cost V 0 bases and J 8 bases, with 5 bases left between them. CDR1 GTSNPN and CDR2 SVGIG come from the germline V gene (reference sequence). The CDR3 region is CAWSVLDEQFF. CDR3 sequence (DNA): TGTGCCTGGAGTGTACTTGATGAGCAGTTCTTC.

The rearrangement links TRBV2 to TRBJ1-1; D gene uncertain. CDR1 is SNHLY and CDR2 is FYNNEI in the germline V gene. V lost 3 bases and J 3 bases, leaving 2 bases between the germline ends. This CDR3 region has 11 residues. CDR3 bases: TGTGCCAGCAGTGAGTACACTGAAGCTTTCTTT. Amino acid sequence: CASSEYTEAFF.

This chain uses TRBV7-2 with TRBJ2-1; TRBD1 is a possible D gene (6 bases). V was trimmed by 2 bases and J by 9 bases, leaving 23 bases between them. The CDR3 is made up of 17 amino acids. Looked up from germline, CDR1 is SGHTA and CDR2 is FQGNSA. Here the CDR3 reads CASSLIGRDNPGGEQFF. DNA of the CDR3: TGTGCCAGCAGCTTAATTGGACGGGACAACCCTGGGGGTGAGCAGTTCTTC.

The chain uses TRBV7-2 and TRBJ2-7; tentatively, D is TRBD2 (6 bases). The CDR3 runs 14 residues. CDR1 is SGHTA and CDR2 is FQGNSA in the germline V gene. V gave up 5 bases and J gave up 0 bases, with 11 bases separating them. The CDR3 loop is CASSPERASYEQYF. In DNA, the CDR3 is TGTGCCAGCAGCCCCGAGCGGGCCTCCTACGAGCAGTACTTC. The whole variable domain, filled in from reference TRBV7-2 and TRBJ2-7, reads GAGVSQSPSNKVTEKGKDVELRCDPISGHTALYWYRQSLGQGLEFLIYFQGNSAPDKSGLPSDRFSAERTGGSVSTLTIQRTQQEDSAVYLCASSPERASYEQYFGPGTRLTVT.

The rearrangement uses TRBV29-1 and TRBJ1-1; 7 bases line up with TRBD1. V was clipped by 7 bases and J by 2 bases; unmatched bases: 7. Per the germline V gene, CDR1 is SQVTM and CDR2 is ANQGSEA. The CDR3 sequence is 13 residues long. The CDR3 loop is CSAGGQINTEAFF. The CDR3 region has the DNA TGCAGCGCCGGGGGACAGATAAACACTGAAGCTTTCTTT. The whole variable domain, filled in from reference TRBV29-1 and TRBJ1-1, reads SAVISQKPSRDICQRGTSLTIQCQVDSQVTMMFWYRQQPGQSLTLIATANQGSEATYESGFVIDKFPISRPNLTFSTLTVSNMSPEDSSIYLCSAGGQINTEAFFGQGTRLTVV.

The chain joins TRBV19 to TRBJ2-5; 8 bases align to TRBD2. The CDR3 contains 14 residues. Germline-derived CDR1 and CDR2 are LNHDA and SQIVND (reference sequence). The V gene end was trimmed by 6 bases and the J gene end by 2 bases; junction bases not matched to a gene: 5. CDR3 region: CASSEREPQETQYF. The DNA for the CDR3 is TGTGCCAGTAGCGAGCGGGAGCCTCAAGAGACCCAGTACTTC. Looking up the rest from reference TRBV19 and TRBJ2-5 gives the full variable domain: DGGITQSPKYLFRKEGQNVTLSCEQNLNHDAMYWYRQDPGQGLRLIYYSQIVNDFQKGDIAEGYSVSREKKESFPLTVTSAQKNPTAFYLCASSEREPQETQYFGPGTRLLVL.

DNA for the CDR3: TGTGCCAGTACCCTGACTAGCGGGATTTCCAATGAGCAGTTCTTC. It translates to CASTLTSGISNEQFF. The chain recombines TRBV9 with TRBJ2-1; TRBD2 matches at 11 bases. The CDR3 covers 15 residues. V dropped 8 bases and J dropped 6; count of bases not matched to a gene: 10. Per the germline V gene, CDR1 is SGDLS and CDR2 is YYNGEE.

This clone showed up just once. The rearrangement uses TRBV19 and TRBJ1-2, with 12 nucleotides matching TRBD1. The CDR3 runs to 17 residues. The germline CDR1 and CDR2 sequences are LNHDA and SQIVND (reference sequence). V gave up 5 bases and J gave up 3 bases; unmatched junction bases: 10. This chain's CDR3 is CASSPTGTGGWDYGYTF. CDR3 DNA sequence: TGTGCCAGTAGTCCAACCGGGACAGGGGGCTGGGACTATGGCTACACCTTC.

The chain has TRBV19 and TRBJ1-2; D perhaps matches TRBD1 (5 bases). V was clipped by 7 bases and J by 8 bases, with 11 bases between them. CDR1 LNHDA and CDR2 SQIVND come from the germline V gene (reference sequence). The CDR3 is 11 residues long. For the CDR3, the DNA is TGTGCCAGTATGACAGAGGAGGGCTACACCTTC. It translates to CASMTEEGYTF.